This T cell receptor beta chain comes out of a study of vaccination effects on CD4 cells after COVID-19 (dated by TCRdb to between 2021 and 2024). A note on the overall study: Across the study, the median time from the second dose to post-vaccine sampling was 72 days (range 14 to 241). SARS-CoV-2 spike-specific CD4+ TCR repertoires were compared before and after mRNA vaccination in COVID-19 convalescent patients and in infection-naive vaccine recipients. Altogether, around 11 COVID-19 convalescent patients and several SARS-CoV-2-naive healthy vaccine recipients made up the full study. Cultures from other donors in the study were sequenced using the Oncomine TCR Beta short-read assay on an Illumina iSeq 100. What the authors observed across the whole study: Only a small number of convalescent patients were included, and no early post-infection timepoints were available, which limited the study. In healthy vaccine recipients, vaccine-induced clones were almost all SARS-CoV-2 mono-reactive, with only 1 of 255 being cross-reactive with common cold coronaviruses. At late post-vaccination timepoints, both infection-induced and vaccine-induced clones showed marked clonal contraction, consistent with waning T cell responses.

Per the germline V gene (reference sequence), LGHDT is the CDR1 and YNNKEL is the CDR2. Unmatched junction bases come to 0, with V trimmed by 4 bases and J by 4 bases. Measured from the cysteine to the phenylalanine, the CDR3 is 14 residues long. The entry retains the CDR3 DNA only, 42 bases that are in frame from base 1. This clone came up a few times. Its antigen target is currently unknown. Base qualities are missing; no much larger clone stands one base away. Libraries were built with the immunoSEQ multiplex PCR assay. DNA from the cultured, isolated CD4+ T cells was subjected to TCR beta CDR3 sequencing. On the study's bioinformatics: The analysis removed non-productive TCR sequences, trimmed reads to the CDR3 region, and retained only CDR3s that were 7 or more amino acids long. The MANAFEST web app was used to identify antigen-specific clonotypes by comparing expansion in peptide wells with expansion in reference cultures. To be called positive, a clone needed expansion at FDR<0.05 compared with the reference and with all other wells, an odds ratio greater than 5, and a frequency greater than 0.1% in two replicate wells. A clonotype was defined as cross-reactive if the clonotype was significantly expanded both in SARS-CoV-2 spike wells and in at least one common cold coronavirus spike condition. Using the stringdist R package, CDR3 similarity was measured by Levenshtein distance, and unrooted trees were constructed with ape in R 3.6.1. Entries here come from immuneACCESS through TCRdb and include only in-frame sequences with V and J called. Some clones fail to appear in such tables; in the studies checked, an unresolved V gene covers under half of the shortfall, and the cause of the remainder is unknown. That table furnishes V, J and clone size, whereas the DNA furnished D and trimming. The table for this sample lists 60,000 to 90,000 clones; 80% to 85% of them were counted only once. In total, the top ten clones hold approximately 1.3% of the sample.

The ViraFEST assay stimulated PBMC with viral peptide pools and then used TCR sequencing to identify antigen-specific CD4+ T cell clonotypes by expansion. After less than 13 days of culture, CD4+ T cells were isolated with the EasySep CD4+ T cell isolation kit. Each participant received two doses of an mRNA SARS-CoV-2 vaccine, either BNT162b2 or mRNA-1273. None of the healthy vaccine recipients had a prior SARS-CoV-2 infection, which was confirmed by nucleocapsid antibody tests that came back negative both before and after vaccination. About 2.1 million PBMC per well were cultured in IMDM with roughly 5% human AB serum, 8 to 10 IU/ml IL-2 and gentamicin, plus 10 ug/ml peptides. Half of the culture medium was replaced with fresh IL-2-containing medium on days 3 and 7. Unless noted otherwise, every peptide stimulation condition was cultured in triplicate wells. PBMC were separated from whole blood using Ficoll-Paque Plus gradient centrifugation and were then either cryopreserved at -140C or used fresh. The spike proteins of SARS-CoV-2 and of the common cold coronaviruses HCoV-NL63, HCoV-OC43 and HCoV-229E were spanned by overlapping peptide pools. The QIAamp micro DNA kit was used to extract genomic DNA from the cultured CD4+ T cells.

This receptor was obtained from a human donor who received a COVID-19 vaccine. The V and J genes are TRBV3-1 (or the pseudogene TRBV3-2) and TRBJ2-2, with 10 bases aligning to TRBD1. The sequences come from CD4+ T cells from PBMCs cultured with HCoV-229E spike peptides, collected after COVID-19 vaccination. Read against the paper, the sample's cell subset or site label means: HCoV-229E spike overlapping peptide pool stimulation. The DNA sequence is as follows: TGTGCCAGCAGCCGGACAGGGGGCACCGGGGAGCTGTTTTTT. Its protein product is CASSRTGGTGELFF.